The subject of this entry is one TCR beta chain. Each participant's cohort was designated according to participant-reported clinical history. Two negative PCRs, clearance, or symptom resolution characterized the recovered Cohort 3 donors. Germline values: CDR1 SNHLY, CDR2 FYNNEI. V lost 10 bases, J lost 6 bases, and 8 bases stayed unmatched. CDR3 length: 14 residues. This specimen belongs to a study of blood T cell repertoires in COVID-19. Clones were sequenced by immunoSEQ multiplex PCR, and TCRdb holds only the in-frame ones, with some missing. The top ten hold 3.5% to 5% of the sample, which has 150,000 to 200,000 clones, roughly 80% seen once.

The sequenced sample consisted of PBMCs or T cells enriched from blood (not recorded which). This sequence originates from a woman in her fifties or sixties who had recovered from COVID-19. The chain carries TRBV2 and TRBJ2-1, with 11 bases aligning to TRBD2. The DNA for the CDR3 is TGTGCCAAGGCCGGGACTAGCGGACTCAATGAGCAGTTCTTC. Amino acid sequence: CAKAGTSGLNEQFF.